The sequence of this T cell receptor beta chain was determined in a study of healthy donors' naive CD4 and CD8 T cells. TCR libraries were built from about 520 ng of total RNA by linear amplification. TCRdb re-called the reads with MiXCR, one entry per CDR3 protein. The sample consists of about 180,000 distinct CDR3 sequences, over 60% of them appearing once. Naive CD4+ cells were sorted as CD4+CD8-CD45RO-CD45RA+; naive CD8+ as CD8+CD4-CD45RA+CD27bright. The trim removed 7 bases at V and 5 bases at J, leaving 6 bases unmatched. CDR3 length: 14 residues. CDR1 is MNHNY, CDR2 SVGAGI, per germline (reference sequence). Concerning this clonotype: The antigen remains unidentified.

Study-wide points: Roughly 13% of CD4/CD8 propensity variance appeared explained by V, J and CDR3 charge. Bulk sequencing left alpha and beta chains unpaired. A reported CD4+/CD8+ bias affected most V and J genes in naive cells.

This chain connects TRBV6-6 to TRBJ1-5; 9 nucleotides line up with TRBD1. The clonotype originates from a pool of human donors in good health; the sample pools cells from several healthy donors. The sequencing input was naive CD4+ and CD8+ T cells sorted from blood, pooled from several donors. DNA of the CDR3: TGTGCCAGCACAGGTACAGGGGGCTATCAGCCCCAGCATTTT. Translating it yields CASTGTGGYQPQHF.